Below are 3 T cell receptor beta chains sequenced from a single sample in a study of blood T cell repertoires in COVID-19. TCRdb keeps only in-frame clones here, not all; method: immunoSEQ multiplex PCR. This repertoire shows approximately 220,000 clones, approximately 90% found once; its top ten account for about 3%. The material sequenced was PBMCs or T cells enriched from blood (not recorded which). These receptors came from a woman between 18 and 29 years old in a cohort exposed to, infected with or recovered from COVID-19 (not recorded which).

The chain joins TRBV27 to TRBJ2-1; TRBD2 matches 13 bases. This CDR3 has 16 amino acids. Germline V lookup: CDR1 MNHEY, CDR2 SMNVEV (reference sequence). After removal of 4 bases from V and 8 bases from J, the junction contained 8 bases not matched to a gene. The CDR3: CASSSRLAGGLHEQFF. The CDR3, as DNA: TGTGCCAGCAGTTCGAGACTAGCGGGGGGCCTGCATGAGCAGTTCTTC.

The chain uses TRBV2 and TRBJ1-1, with TRBD1 identical over 8 bases. V shed 7 bases, J shed 5 bases, and the junction held 6 bases outside the gene matches. Germline values: CDR1 SNHLY, CDR2 FYNNEI. This CDR3 has 13 amino acids. The CDR3 sequence: CASIMDRVTEAFF. The CDR3 bases are TGTGCCAGCATTATGGACAGGGTAACTGAAGCTTTCTTT.

V usage is TRBV5-1 and J usage is TRBJ2-5; D possibly corresponds to TRBD2 (6 bases). Germline V gene lookup returns CDR1 SGHRS and CDR2 YFSETQ. The CDR3 length is 14 residues. Trimming stripped 0 bases from V and 4 bases from J, with 10 bases between. The DNA of the CDR3 is TGCGCCAGCAGCTTGGGCCTAGCGCGAGAGACCCAGTACTTC. Protein: CASSLGLARETQYF. Full variable domain (rest looked up from reference TRBV5-1 and TRBJ2-5): KAGVTQTPRYLIKTRGQQVTLSCSPISGHRSVSWYQQTPGQGLQFLFEYFSETQRNKGNFPGRFSGRQFSNSRSEMNVSTLELGDSALYLCASSLGLARETQYFGPGTRLLVL.